The clone carrying this TCR beta chain was seen once. The table came from immunoSEQ multiplex PCR; TCRdb's copy has only in-frame clones and leaves some out. The sample consists of 400,000 to 450,000 clones, around 90% of them appearing once. This sample is part of a study of blood T cell repertoires in COVID-19. Study background: The United States, Italy and Spain were the sources of the acute and convalescent COVID-19 samples. PBMCs, B-cell-depleted T cells, or T cells provided the cDNA or gDNA that made up the material.

Germline assignment: CDR1 SNHLY and CDR2 FYNNEI. This CDR3 contains 14 residues. The V and J ends lost 6 bases and 2 bases respectively, with 12 bases between them. The sequence came from a man between 18 and 35 years old with COVID-19, enrolled during active disease. Input material: peripheral blood. The genes are TRBV2 and TRBJ2-3; D is perhaps TRBD1 (5 bases). CDR3 protein: CASSQGQNTDTQYF. The CDR3 DNA reads TGTGCCAGCAGCCAAGGACAAAACACAGATACGCAGTATTTT.